This entry lists 10 T cell receptor beta chains sequenced from one sample in a study of blood T cell repertoires in COVID-19. Libraries were prepared by immunoSEQ multiplex PCR; TCRdb keeps only in-frame clonotypes and omits some of them. The profile shows about 75,000 clones, about nine tenths of them singletons. Sequencing used peripheral blood. These receptors all stem from a human donor in a cohort sampled during active COVID-19.

V usage is TRBV4-2 and J usage is TRBJ2-1, with 7 bases lining up with TRBD1. Germline CDR1 LGHNA, CDR2 YNFKEQ. The CDR3 contains 15 residues. V lost 5 bases and J lost 1; bases outside the gene matches: 5. CDR3 nucleotides: TGTGCCAGCAGCTTAGACAGGGCGTCCTACAATGAGCAGTTCTTC. Translated, it gives CASSLDRASYNEQFF.

The V gene is TRBV29-1, the J gene TRBJ2-5, with a tentative D call TRBD1 (6 bases). The V gene lost 4 bases and the J gene lost 6 bases, with 12 bases spanning the gap. The CDR3 length is 12 residues. The germline CDR1 and CDR2 sequences are SQVTM and ANQGSEA. CDR3 sequence reads: CSVVNRVKTQYF. In nucleotides, the CDR3 is TGCAGCGTTGTGAACAGGGTAAAGACCCAGTACTTC.

This clone was counted between two and nine times. The gene calls are TRBV11-2 and TRBJ1-4; D remains ambiguous. Germline CDR1 SGHAT, CDR2 FQNNGV. The CDR3 extends over 16 amino acids. Trimming pared 5 bases from V and 0 bases from J, leaving 13 bases between. For the CDR3, the DNA is TGTGCCAGCAGCCCCACCGGTGGTGCAACTAATGAAAAACTGTTTTTT. Translating gives CASSPTGGATNEKLFF.

This clone appeared a single time. The chain carries TRBV7-2 and TRBJ2-1; tentatively, D is TRBD2 (7 bases). The CDR3 loop spans 14 amino acids. The germline V gene encodes CDR1 SGHTA and CDR2 FQGNSA. V was trimmed by 5 bases and J by 14 bases, leaving 22 bases between them. CDR3 nucleotides: TGTGCCAGCAGCGGACGTTTTAAGGGGGGGGAGAAGTTCTTC. This translates into CASSGRFKGGEKFF.

The rearrangement uses TRBV30 and TRBJ1-2; D unclear. V was trimmed by 3 bases and J by 4 bases, leaving 6 bases between them. Germline-derived CDR1 and CDR2 are GTSNPN and SVGIG (reference sequence). The CDR3 length is 11 residues. Here the CDR3 DNA reads TGTGCCTGGAGCGGACTCTATGGCTACACCTTC. Amino acids: CAWSGLYGYTF.

V and J are TRBV27 and TRBJ1-2; 11 nucleotides agree with TRBD1. V lost 3 bases, J lost 10 bases, and 4 bases stayed unmatched. CDR1 is MNHEY, CDR2 SMNVEV, per germline (reference sequence). The CDR3 has 13 residues. The CDR3 protein is CASSFRDRGSYTF. The CDR3 DNA reads TGTGCCAGCAGTTTCCGGGACAGGGGGTCCTACACCTTC.

The chain joins TRBV7-6 to TRBJ2-7; TRBD1 matches 10 bases. Trimming took 5 bases from V and 3 from J; bases not matched to a gene: 1. The CDR3 runs 13 residues. Germline lookup yields CDR1 SGHVS and CDR2 FNYEAQ. The CDR3 spells CASSRTGGYEQYF. CDR3 nucleotide sequence: TGTGCCAGCAGCCGGACAGGGGGCTACGAGCAGTACTTC. The entire variable domain, with the rest obtained from reference TRBV7-6 and TRBJ2-7, is as follows: GAGVSQSPRYKVTKRGQDVALRCDPISGHVSLYWYRQALGQGPEFLTYFNYEAQQDKSGLPNDRFSAERPEGSISTLTIQRTEQRDSAMYRCASSRTGGYEQYFGPGTRLTVT.

This clone was seen only a few times. The J gene is TRBJ1-2, the V gene TRBV5-5; D is unresolved. From germline, CDR1 is SGHKS and CDR2 YYEKEE (reference sequence). The CDR3 contains 13 residues. Trimming shortened V by 1 base and J by 3 bases, and 7 bases separated the two germline ends. The CDR3 sequence: CASSLWEDYGYTF. Here the CDR3 DNA reads TGTGCCAGCAGCTTGTGGGAGGACTATGGCTACACCTTC. Full variable domain (remainder filled in from reference TRBV5-5 and TRBJ1-2): DAGVTQSPTHLIKTRGQQVTLRCSPISGHKSVSWYQQVLGQGPQFIFQYYEKEERGRGNFPDRFSARQFPNYSSELNVNALLLGDSALYLCASSLWEDYGYTFGSGTRLTVV.

This chain links TRBV6-1 with TRBJ1-1; 7 nucleotides match TRBD1. V trimming: 3 bases; J trimming: 2 bases; junction bases outside the gene matches: 9. This CDR3 is 16 amino acids long. In germline, CDR1 is MNHNS, CDR2 SASEGT. CDR3 residues: CASSDGTQGSNTEAFF. CDR3 DNA: TGTGCCAGCAGTGATGGAACACAGGGGAGCAACACTGAAGCTTTCTTT.

The rearrangement joins TRBV2 to TRBJ1-5, with D possibly matching TRBD1 (5 bases). The V end was cut by 9 bases, the J end by 3 bases, with 9 bases between. CDR3 length: 12 residues. CDR1 and CDR2 from the germline V gene are SNHLY and FYNNEI. The CDR3 loop is CARGVNNQPQHF. In DNA, the CDR3 is TGTGCCAGAGGGGTGAACAATCAGCCCCAGCATTTT.